The rows below give T cell receptor beta chains drawn from one sample of a study of cytomegalovirus exposure and HLA in healthy donors. Method: immunoSEQ multiplex PCR; TCRdb's copy keeps in-frame clones and lacks some. This table has 200,000 to 250,000 clones, about 84% appearing once. Input material: PBMCs. The receptor set was obtained from a human donor in good health. The CDR3 runs from the conserved cysteine through the conserved F or W. A D gene is named only where the DNA matches it firmly. The size entry is marked missing in some rows and otherwise reads once, few, many or a size class.

clone_size d_call j_call v_call cdr3_aa cdr3_nt
. TRBD2 TRBJ2-4 TRBV6-5 CASRDLAGSGNIQYF TGTGCCAGCAGGGACCTAGCGGGGAGCGGAAACATTCAGTACTTC
few . TRBJ2-7 TRBV25-1 CASSEYNSYEQYF TGTGCCAGCAGTGAATACAATTCCTACGAGCAGTACTTC
. . TRBJ2-3 TRBV19 CASSIADTQYF TGTGCCAGTAGTATAGCGGATACGCAGTATTTT
. TRBD2 TRBJ2-3 TRBV15 CATSRDLDGGSATDTQYF TGTGCCACCAGCAGAGATTTGGATGGCGGGAGTGCCACAGATACGCAGTATTTT
. . TRBJ1-3 TRBV29-1 CSVDQGPPGNTIYF TGCAGCGTGGACCAGGGCCCCCCTGGAAACACCATATATTTT
. . TRBJ2-3 TRBV5-5 CASSLPATSTDTQYF TGTGCCAGCAGCTTGCCAGCGACCTCCACAGATACGCAGTATTTT
few . TRBJ1-1 TRBV2 CASKELTEAFF TGTGCCAGCAAGGAGTTAACTGAAGCTTTCTTT
. TRBD1 TRBJ2-7 TRBV4-3 CASSQFRDSSYEQYF TGCGCCAGCAGCCAATTCCGGGACAGCTCCTACGAGCAGTACTTC
. TRBD1 TRBJ1-3 TRBV6-5 CASRANDRAGNTIYF TGTGCCAGCAGAGCCAACGACAGGGCTGGAAACACCATATATTTT
once TRBD2 TRBJ2-2 TRBV6-1 CASSERAGLAVIGELFF TGTGCCAGCAGTGAAAGGGCCGGGCTAGCGGTCATCGGGGAGCTGTTTTTT
. TRBD2 TRBJ2-1 TRBV15 CATSTAASGTFLYEQFF TGTGCCACCAGCACAGCGGCTAGCGGGACGTTCTTATATGAGCAGTTCTTC
. . TRBJ2-7 TRBV12-1 CASSPDRDRVFSLFYEQYF TGTGCCAGCAGCCCGGACCGGGACAGGGTATTCTCCCTGTTCTACGAGCAGTACTTC
. TRBD2 TRBJ2-2 TRBV9 CASSSRTSEYTGELFF TGTGCCAGCAGCTCCCGGACTAGCGAGTACACCGGGGAGCTGTTTTTT
. . TRBJ1-2 TRBV27 CASSFTLGREGRVGYTF TGTGCCAGCAGTTTTACCCTAGGACGAGAGGGAAGGGTTGGCTACACCTTC
few . TRBJ1-2 TRBV28 CASSLWRAFGYTF TGTGCCAGCAGTTTATGGAGGGCGTTCGGCTACACCTTC
. . TRBJ2-3 TRBV10-3 CAISESTRGIGTDTQYF TGTGCCATCAGTGAGTCCACTAGAGGTATTGGCACAGATACGCAGTATTTT
. TRBD2 TRBJ2-7 TRBV19 CASSPIAGVYEQYF TGTGCCAGTAGCCCGATAGCGGGAGTATACGAGCAGTACTTC
. . TRBJ1-5 TRBV6-5 CASRITGNQPQHF TGTGCCAGCAGGATAACAGGGAATCAGCCCCAGCATTTT
. . TRBJ2-1 TRBV28 CASSFPILAHSYNEQFF TGTGCCAGCAGTTTCCCGATCCTAGCCCACTCCTACAATGAGCAGTTCTTC
. . TRBJ1-5 TRBV21-1 CAVAGYQHF TGTGCCGTCGCGGGGTATCAGCATTTT
. . TRBJ2-5 TRBV5-4 CASSEREFREETQYF TGTGCCAGCAGCGAACGAGAGTTCCGGGAGGAGACCCAGTACTTC
. TRBD2 TRBJ2-3 TRBV9 CARTSRCGRASTDTQYF TGTGCCAGGACGTCCCGGTGCGGGAGGGCTAGCACAGATACGCAGTATTTT
once . TRBJ2-3 TRBV30 CAWDGGTDTQYF TGTGCCTGGGACGGGGGTACGGATACGCAGTATTTT
. TRBD2 TRBJ2-1 TRBV9 CASSLTVQEREKQFF TGTGCCAGCTCTCTCACAGTCCAGGAGCGGGAAAAACAGTTCTTC
. TRBD2 TRBJ2-7 TRBV10-3 CAISESSGGAYEQYF TGTGCCATCAGTGAGTCTAGCGGGGGGGCTTACGAGCAGTACTTC
few TRBD1 TRBJ1-1 TRBV19 CASSRTGHEAFF TGTGCCAGTAGTAGGACAGGGCATGAAGCTTTCTTT
once . TRBJ1-1 TRBV12-5 CASDTPDSTEAFF TGTGCTAGTGATACTCCCGACAGCACTGAAGCTTTCTTT
. . TRBJ2-7 TRBV4-2 CASSQVASLTTYEQYF TGTGCCAGCAGCCAAGTAGCTAGCCTGACAACCTACGAGCAGTACTTC
. TRBD1 TRBJ1-1 TRBV10-3 CAISGQGGSGAFF TGTGCCATCAGTGGACAGGGAGGCAGTGGGGCTTTCTTT
. TRBD1 TRBJ1-5 TRBV28 CASGLGQVQPQHF TGTGCCAGCGGCTTAGGACAGGTCCAGCCCCAGCATTTT
. . TRBJ2-2 TRBV5-5 CASITSAGELFF TGTGCCAGCATCACTTCGGCCGGGGAGCTGTTTTTT
. TRBD2 TRBJ2-1 TRBV6-6 CASSRTLAERGNEQFF TGTGCCAGCAGTCGAACCCTAGCGGAGAGAGGGAATGAGCAGTTCTTC
. TRBD1 TRBJ2-7 TRBV5-1 CASRGTVYEQYF TGCGCCAGCAGGGGGACAGTCTACGAGCAGTACTTC
. . TRBJ2-3 TRBV7-3 CASSLGRSDTQYF TGTGCCAGCAGCTTAGGGAGAAGCGATACGCAGTATTTT
. TRBD1 TRBJ2-1 TRBV2 CASSGTGDREQFF TGTGCCAGCAGTGGGACAGGGGACAGGGAGCAGTTCTTC
. TRBD2 TRBJ2-7 TRBV19 CASSTGLAGEVRQYF TGTGCCAGTAGTACAGGACTAGCGGGAGAGGTGCGGCAGTACTTC
. TRBD2 TRBJ2-1 TRBV5-1 CASSEGLAGVYDNEQFF TGCGCCAGCAGCGAGGGACTAGCGGGAGTTTATGACAATGAGCAGTTCTTC
few TRBD2 TRBJ2-1 TRBV4-3 CASSQAWTSNNEQFF TGCGCCAGCAGCCAAGCCTGGACTAGCAACAATGAGCAGTTCTTC
few . TRBJ1-2 TRBV7-9 CASSTLNGYTF TGTGCCAGCAGCACACTAAATGGCTACACCTTC
few . TRBJ1-3 TRBV5-5 CASSFGSSGNTIYF TGTGCCAGCAGCTTTGGGAGCTCTGGAAACACCATATATTTT
. TRBD1 TRBJ2-7 TRBV4-1 CASSPTPTGKSREQNF TGCGCCAGCAGCCCCACTCCGACAGGGAAGAGTCGCGAGCAGAACTTC
. . TRBJ2-7 TRBV6-5 CASSYGSEQYF TGTGCCAGCAGTTACGGGAGCGAGCAGTACTTC
. . TRBJ2-5 TRBV5-1 CASSLTSSFQETQYF TGCGCCAGCAGCTTGACTAGCTCCTTCCAAGAGACCCAGTACTTC
. TRBD1 TRBJ2-1 TRBV5-5 CASSPGQKYNEQFF TGTGCCAGTAGCCCGGGACAGAAATACAATGAGCAGTTCTTC
. . TRBJ1-1 TRBV5-4 CASSFHTAAEAFF TGTGCCAGCAGCTTCCACACCGCGGCTGAAGCTTTCTTT
once TRBD2 TRBJ2-1 TRBV10-3 CAIREREQDNEQFF TGTGCCATCAGAGAGCGGGAGCAGGACAATGAGCAGTTCTTC
once TRBD1 TRBJ2-7 TRBV7-8 CASSLARDRAFEQYF TGTGCCAGCAGCTTAGCCCGGGACAGGGCCTTCGAGCAGTACTTC
. . TRBJ2-7 TRBV6-6 CASREPPKYEQYF TGTGCCAGCAGAGAGCCGCCCAAATACGAGCAGTACTTC
. TRBD1 TRBJ1-2 TRBV27 CASRPGGQGQGYTF TGTGCCAGCAGGCCGGGGGGACAGGGGCAAGGCTACACCTTC
. TRBD1 TRBJ1-4 TRBV18 CASSPDRGGEKLFF TGTGCCAGCTCACCCGACAGGGGAGGTGAAAAACTGTTTTTT
. TRBD2 TRBJ2-3 TRBV10-3 CAISGLAGGTDTQYF TGTGCCATCAGCGGACTAGCGGGAGGGACAGATACGCAGTATTTT
few TRBD2 TRBJ2-2 TRBV10-3 CAISEEREVGELFF TGTGCCATCAGTGAAGAGCGGGAGGTCGGGGAGCTGTTTTTT
. TRBD2 TRBJ2-7 TRBV4-3 CASSQLAVAGAIPYEQYF TGCGCCAGCAGCCAACTGGCAGTAGCGGGAGCGATACCCTACGAGCAGTACTTC
. TRBD2 TRBJ2-1 TRBV7-3 CASSFGTSGRNPYNEQFF TGTGCCAGCAGCTTCGGGACTAGCGGGAGGAACCCATACAATGAGCAGTTCTTC
. . TRBJ1-1 TRBV5-4 CASRDNLGPAPEAFF TGTGCCAGCAGGGACAACTTAGGCCCCGCGCCTGAAGCTTTCTTT
. . TRBJ1-1 TRBV7-8 CASSTHRVLMNTEAFF TGTGCCAGCAGCACACACAGGGTTTTGATGAACACTGAAGCTTTCTTT
. TRBD1 TRBJ2-6 TRBV18 CASSPTPGGANVLTF TGTGCCAGCTCACCAACCCCAGGGGGCGCCAACGTCCTGACTTTC